The text below deals with one T cell receptor (beta chain). What it binds is unknown. Generated by immunoSEQ multiplex PCR, the TCRdb table keeps only in-frame clones and is missing some. The table includes 20,000 to 25,000 clones, around 25% detected once. The record originates from a study of sequential checkpoint blockade in melanoma. For the study at large: Patients were randomized 1:1 to nivolumab-then-ipilimumab or ipilimumab-then-nivolumab first-line.

Study conclusions and caveats: T-cell fraction and clonality followed PD-L1 and CD8+ counts, not mutational load. Rising tumor T-cell fraction and clonality meant about 30 times likelier benefit.

Trimming left V 6 bases short and J 8 bases short, with 22 bases between. Germline V gene lookup returns CDR1 MDHEN and CDR2 SYDVKM. The CDR3 runs to 16 residues. As to treatment: randomized to nivolumab then ipilimumab (arm A) or the reverse (arm B). Sequences were derived from tumor tissue (inferred from file names), sampled from a patient given nivolumab and ipilimumab in sequence. V is TRBV28 and J is TRBJ1-4; D possibly corresponds to TRBD1 (6 bases). The receptor comes from a human donor with melanoma. The CDR3 is CASSPSGGRVTEKLFF. CDR3 nucleotide sequence: TGTGCCAGCAGCCCTAGCGGGGGGCGCGTGACGGAAAAACTGTTTTTT.